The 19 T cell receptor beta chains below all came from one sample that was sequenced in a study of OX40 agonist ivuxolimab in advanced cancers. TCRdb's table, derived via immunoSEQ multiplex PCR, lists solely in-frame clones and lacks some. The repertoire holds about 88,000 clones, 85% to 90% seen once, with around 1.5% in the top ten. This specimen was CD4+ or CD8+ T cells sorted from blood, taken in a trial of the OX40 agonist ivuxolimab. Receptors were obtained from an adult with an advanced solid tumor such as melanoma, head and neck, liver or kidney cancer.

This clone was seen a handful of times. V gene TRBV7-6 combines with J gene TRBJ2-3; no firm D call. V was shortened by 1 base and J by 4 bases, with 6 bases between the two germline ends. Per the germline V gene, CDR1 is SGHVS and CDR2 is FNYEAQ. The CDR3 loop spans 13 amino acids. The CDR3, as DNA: TGTGCCAGCAGCTTAGTACTCTCAGATACGCAGTATTTT. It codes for CASSLVLSDTQYF.

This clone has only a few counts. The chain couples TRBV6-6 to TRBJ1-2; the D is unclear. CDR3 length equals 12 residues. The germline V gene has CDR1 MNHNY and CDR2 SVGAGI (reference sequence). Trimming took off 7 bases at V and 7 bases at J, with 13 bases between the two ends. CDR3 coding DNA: TGTGCCAGCATGAAGGGCGAATCTGGCTACACCTTC. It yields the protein CASMKGESGYTF.

The CDR3: CASSLELSGNTIYF. The CDR3 nucleotides read TGTGCCAGCAGCCTGGAGTTATCTGGAAACACCATATATTTT. The chain uses TRBV5-6 and TRBJ1-3; no firm D call. Germline V CDR1 and CDR2: SGHDT, YYEEEE. With 4 bases removed from V and 1 base from J, the gap between germline ends came to 9 bases. This CDR3 comprises 14 residues.

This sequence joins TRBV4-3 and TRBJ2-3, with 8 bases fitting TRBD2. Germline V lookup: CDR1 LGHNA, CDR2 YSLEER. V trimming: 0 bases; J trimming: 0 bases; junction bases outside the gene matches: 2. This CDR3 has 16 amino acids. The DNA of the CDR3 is TGCGCCAGCAGCCAAGATCCTAGCGGGAGCACAGATACGCAGTATTTT. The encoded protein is CASSQDPSGSTDTQYF.

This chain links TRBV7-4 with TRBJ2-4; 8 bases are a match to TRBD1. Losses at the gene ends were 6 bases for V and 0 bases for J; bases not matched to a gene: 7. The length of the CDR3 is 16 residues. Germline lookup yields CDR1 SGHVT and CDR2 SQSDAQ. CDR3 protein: CASRETGGRAKNIQYF. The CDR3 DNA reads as TGTGCCAGCAGGGAAACAGGGGGGAGAGCCAAAAACATTCAGTACTTC.

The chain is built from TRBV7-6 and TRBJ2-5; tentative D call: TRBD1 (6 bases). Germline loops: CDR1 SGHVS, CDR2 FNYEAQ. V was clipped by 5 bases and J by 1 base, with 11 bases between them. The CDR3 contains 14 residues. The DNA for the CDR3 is TGTGCCAGCAGCCCGAGGGGGTTCCAAGAGACCCAGTACTTC. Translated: CASSPRGFQETQYF.

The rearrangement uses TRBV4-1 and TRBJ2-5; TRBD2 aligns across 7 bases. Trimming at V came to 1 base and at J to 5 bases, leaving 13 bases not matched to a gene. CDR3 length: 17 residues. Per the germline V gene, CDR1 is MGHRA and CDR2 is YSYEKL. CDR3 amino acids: CASSQGFGASGDETQYF. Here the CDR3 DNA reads TGCGCCAGCAGCCAAGGGTTCGGCGCTAGCGGCGATGAGACCCAGTACTTC.

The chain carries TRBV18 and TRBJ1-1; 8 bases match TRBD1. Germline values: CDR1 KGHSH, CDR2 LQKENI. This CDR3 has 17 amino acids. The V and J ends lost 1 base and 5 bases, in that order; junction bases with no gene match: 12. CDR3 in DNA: TGTGCCAGCTCACCACGTCCCTCAGGGGGCAGGGGGACTGAAGCTTTCTTT. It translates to CASSPRPSGGRGTEAFF.

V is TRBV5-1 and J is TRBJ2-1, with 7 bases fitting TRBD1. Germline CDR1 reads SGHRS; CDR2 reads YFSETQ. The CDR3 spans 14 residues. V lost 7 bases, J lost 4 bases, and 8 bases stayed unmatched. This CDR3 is CASASGGRYNEQFF. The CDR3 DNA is TGCGCCAGCGCCTCAGGGGGAAGGTACAATGAGCAGTTCTTC.

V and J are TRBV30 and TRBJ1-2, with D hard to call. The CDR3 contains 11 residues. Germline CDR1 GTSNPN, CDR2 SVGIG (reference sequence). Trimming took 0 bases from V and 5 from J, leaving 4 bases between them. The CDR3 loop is CAWSVQYGYTF. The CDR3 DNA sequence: TGTGCCTGGAGTGTACAGTATGGCTACACCTTC. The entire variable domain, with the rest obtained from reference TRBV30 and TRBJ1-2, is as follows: SQTIHQWPATLVQPVGSPLSLECTVEGTSNPNLYWYRQAAGRGLQLLFYSVGIGQISSEVPQNLSASRPQDRQFILSSKKLLLSDSGFYLCAWSVQYGYTFGSGTRLTVV.

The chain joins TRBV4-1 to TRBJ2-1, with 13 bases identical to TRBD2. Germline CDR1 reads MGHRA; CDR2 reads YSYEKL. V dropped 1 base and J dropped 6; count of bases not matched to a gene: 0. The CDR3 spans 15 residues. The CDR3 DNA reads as TGCGCCAGCAGCCAAGGGACTAGCGGGAGCAATGAGCAGTTCTTC. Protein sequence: CASSQGTSGSNEQFF.

The DNA for the CDR3 is TGTGCCAGCAGCGGAAGGGGACCCTCCTACAATGAGCAGTTCTTC. Its translation: CASSGRGPSYNEQFF. The genes are TRBV7-2 and TRBJ2-1; either TRBD1 or TRBD2 may supply D (5 bases each). The length of the CDR3 is 15 residues. Germline CDR1 is SGHTA and CDR2 is FQGNSA. V was pared by 5 bases and J by 0 bases, with 11 bases between.

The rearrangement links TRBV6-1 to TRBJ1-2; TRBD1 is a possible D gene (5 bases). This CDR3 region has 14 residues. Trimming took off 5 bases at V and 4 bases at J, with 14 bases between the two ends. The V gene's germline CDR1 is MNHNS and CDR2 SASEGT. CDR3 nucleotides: TGTGCCAGCAGTCCCCGGGGGGGACCCTATGGCTACACCTTC. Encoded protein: CASSPRGGPYGYTF.

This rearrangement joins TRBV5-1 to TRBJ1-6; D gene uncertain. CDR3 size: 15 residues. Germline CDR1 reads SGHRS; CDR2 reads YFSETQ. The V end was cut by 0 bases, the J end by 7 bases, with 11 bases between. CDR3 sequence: CASSLVWAENSPLHF. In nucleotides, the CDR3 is TGCGCCAGCAGCTTGGTATGGGCCGAGAATTCACCCCTCCACTTT.

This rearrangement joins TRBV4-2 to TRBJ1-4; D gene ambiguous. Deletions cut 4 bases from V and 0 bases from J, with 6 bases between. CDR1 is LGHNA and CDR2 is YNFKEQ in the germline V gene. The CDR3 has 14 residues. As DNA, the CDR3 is TGTGCCAGCAGCCTCGGCTCAACTAATGAAAAACTGTTTTTT. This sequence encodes CASSLGSTNEKLFF.

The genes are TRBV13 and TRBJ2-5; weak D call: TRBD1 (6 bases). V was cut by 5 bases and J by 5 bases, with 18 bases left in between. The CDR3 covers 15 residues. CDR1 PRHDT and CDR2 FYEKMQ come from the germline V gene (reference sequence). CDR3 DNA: TGTGCCAGCAGCCCAGGACAGCTCCCCCGGGAGACCCAGTACTTC. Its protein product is CASSPGQLPRETQYF.

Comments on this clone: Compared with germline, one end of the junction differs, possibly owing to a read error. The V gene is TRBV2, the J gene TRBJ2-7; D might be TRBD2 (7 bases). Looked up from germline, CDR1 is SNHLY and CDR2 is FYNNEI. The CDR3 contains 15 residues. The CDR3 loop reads CASSEVGGGRSEQYF. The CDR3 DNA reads TGTGCCAGCAGCGAAGTGGGGGGGGGCCGTTCCGAGCAGTACTTC.

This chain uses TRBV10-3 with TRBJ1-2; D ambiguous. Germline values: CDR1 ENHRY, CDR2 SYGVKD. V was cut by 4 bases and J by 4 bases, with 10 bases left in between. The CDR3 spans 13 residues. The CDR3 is CAISADPSYGYTF. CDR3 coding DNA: TGTGCCATCAGTGCAGACCCCTCCTATGGCTACACCTTC.

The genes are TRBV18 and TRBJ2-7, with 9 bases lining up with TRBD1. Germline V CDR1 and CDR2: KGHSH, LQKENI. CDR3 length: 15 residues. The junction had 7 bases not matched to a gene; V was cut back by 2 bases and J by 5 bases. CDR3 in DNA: TGTGCCAGCTCACCATTCCTACAGGGGGCTCACGAGCAGTACTTC. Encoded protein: CASSPFLQGAHEQYF.